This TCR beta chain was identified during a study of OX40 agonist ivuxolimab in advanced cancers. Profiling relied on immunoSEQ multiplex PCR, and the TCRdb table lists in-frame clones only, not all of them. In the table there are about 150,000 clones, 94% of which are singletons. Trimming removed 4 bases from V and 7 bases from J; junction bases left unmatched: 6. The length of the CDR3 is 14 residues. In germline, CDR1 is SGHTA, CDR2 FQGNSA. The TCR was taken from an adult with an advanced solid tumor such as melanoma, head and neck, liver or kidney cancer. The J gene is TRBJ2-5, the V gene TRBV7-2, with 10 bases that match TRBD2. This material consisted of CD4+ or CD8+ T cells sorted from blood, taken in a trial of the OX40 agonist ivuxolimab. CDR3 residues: CASSSRTSGPTQYF. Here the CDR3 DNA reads TGTGCCAGCAGCTCAAGGACTAGCGGTCCGACCCAGTACTTC.